The T cell receptor beta chain described here comes from a study of blood T cell repertoires in COVID-19. Data came from immunoSEQ multiplex PCR; TCRdb stores just in-frame clones and leaves some out. The table has hundreds of thousands of clones, over 85% seen once. Between the trimmed V and J ends, which lost 2 bases and 8 bases, there was a span of 7 bases. CDR1 is MNHNY, CDR2 SVGAGI, per germline (reference sequence). The CDR3 totals 12 residues. Material: peripheral blood. V usage is TRBV6-6 and J usage is TRBJ2-1; TRBD1 might be the D (5 bases). This TCR was sampled from a woman in her twenties or thirties with COVID-19, enrolled during active disease. Here the CDR3 reads CASSYQGDEQFF. The CDR3 nucleotides read TGTGCCAGCAGTTACCAGGGCGATGAGCAGTTCTTC.